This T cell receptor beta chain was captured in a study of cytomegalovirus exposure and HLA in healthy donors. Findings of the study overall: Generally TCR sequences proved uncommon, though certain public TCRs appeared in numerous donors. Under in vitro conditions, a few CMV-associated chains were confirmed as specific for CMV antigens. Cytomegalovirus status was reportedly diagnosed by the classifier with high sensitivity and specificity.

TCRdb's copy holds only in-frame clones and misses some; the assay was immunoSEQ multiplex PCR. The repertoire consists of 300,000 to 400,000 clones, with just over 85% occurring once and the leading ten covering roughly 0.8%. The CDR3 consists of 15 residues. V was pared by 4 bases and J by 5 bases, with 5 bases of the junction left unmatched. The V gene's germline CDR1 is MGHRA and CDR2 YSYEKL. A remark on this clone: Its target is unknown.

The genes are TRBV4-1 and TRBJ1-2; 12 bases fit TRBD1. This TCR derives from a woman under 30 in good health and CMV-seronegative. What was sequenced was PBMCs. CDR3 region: CASSPQGQGAYGYTF. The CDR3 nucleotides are TGCGCCAGCAGCCCACAGGGACAGGGGGCTTATGGCTACACCTTC.